These 18 T cell receptor beta chains were sequenced from one sample in a study of blood T cell repertoires in COVID-19. The assay was immunoSEQ multiplex PCR, and TCRdb's table has in-frame clones only and misses some. The table records 300,000 to 400,000 clones, around 85% of them present only once. Sequencing was carried out using PBMCs or T cells enriched from blood (not recorded which). The receptors derive from a woman in her thirties or forties with acute COVID-19.

The J gene is TRBJ1-2, the V gene TRBV29-1; TRBD1 agrees at 12 bases. Germline V lookup: CDR1 SQVTM, CDR2 ANQGSEA. The CDR3 runs to 17 residues. The ends lost 4 bases at V and 7 bases at J; junction bases unmatched: 16. The CDR3 nucleotides read TGCAGCGTTGGTGGGACAGGGGGCGACCCTCTAAAAGGTGGCTACACCTTC. It translates to CSVGGTGGDPLKGGYTF.

This chain joins TRBV3-1 (or the pseudogene TRBV3-2) and TRBJ1-1; D remains unclear. Germline V gene lookup returns CDR1 LGHDT and CDR2 YNNKEL (reference sequence). Trimming removed 4 bases from V and 7 bases from J, with 7 bases in between. The CDR3 has 11 residues. The CDR3 loop reads CASSLLDEAFF. The DNA of the CDR3 is TGTGCCAGCAGCCTACTAGATGAAGCTTTCTTT.

The chain recombines TRBV5-1 with TRBJ2-2, with D uncertain. This CDR3 comprises 14 residues. V was shortened by 6 bases and J by 0 bases, with 9 bases between the two germline ends. Germline values: CDR1 SGHRS, CDR2 YFSETQ. Here the CDR3 reads CASNRDSNTGELFF. CDR3 in DNA: TGCGCCAGCAACAGAGATTCGAACACCGGGGAGCTGTTTTTT.

The gene calls are TRBV5-5 and TRBJ2-1, with 10 bases identical to TRBD2. The CDR3 spans 15 residues. V trimming: 3 bases; J trimming: 3 bases; junction bases outside the gene matches: 3. Germline V CDR1 and CDR2: SGHKS, YYEKEE (reference sequence). DNA of the CDR3: TGTGCCAGCAGCTGGGCTAGCGGGAGCTACAATGAGCAGTTCTTC. Its translation: CASSWASGSYNEQFF.

The rearrangement joins TRBV3-1 (or the pseudogene TRBV3-2) to TRBJ2-1; D is unresolved. The germline CDR1 and CDR2 sequences are LGHDT and YNNKEL (reference sequence). This CDR3 is built from 12 residues. With 7 bases removed from V and 8 bases from J, the gap between germline ends came to 12 bases. The CDR3 is CASNSPPDEQFF. DNA for the CDR3: TGTGCCAGCAACTCACCCCCGGATGAGCAGTTCTTC.

The chain joins TRBV5-5 to TRBJ2-3; 10 nucleotides match TRBD2. J gave up 4 bases and V 0 bases, and 5 bases lay outside the gene matches. The CDR3 is 16 residues long. Per the germline V gene, CDR1 is SGHKS and CDR2 is YYEKEE (reference sequence). The CDR3 DNA reads as TGTGCCAGCAGCTTGGGACTAGCGGGCCAATCAGATACGCAGTATTTT. Its translation: CASSLGLAGQSDTQYF.

The rearrangement links TRBV19 to TRBJ1-5, with 10 bases aligning to TRBD1. Germline lookup yields CDR1 LNHDA and CDR2 SQIVND (reference sequence). The V gene end was trimmed by 5 bases and the J gene end by 2 bases; junction bases not matched to a gene: 9. The CDR3 is made up of 17 amino acids. CDR3 sequence (DNA): TGTGCCAGTAGTTCCGACAGGGGGCTATTTGGCAATCAGCCCCAGCATTTT. It codes for CASSSDRGLFGNQPQHF. Combining the CDR3 with reference TRBV19 and TRBJ1-5 gives the whole variable domain DGGITQSPKYLFRKEGQNVTLSCEQNLNHDAMYWYRQDPGQGLRLIYYSQIVNDFQKGDIAEGYSVSREKKESFPLTVTSAQKNPTAFYLCASSSDRGLFGNQPQHFGDGTRLSIL.

This rearrangement joins TRBV6-1 to TRBJ1-1, with D uncertain. The length of the CDR3 is 14 residues. V was cut by 7 bases and J by 5 bases, with 17 bases left in between. Germline V gene sequence: CDR1 MNHNS, CDR2 SASEGT. CDR3 coding DNA: TGTGCCAGCACTCGTGACCGGGTGTCGACTGAAGCTTTCTTT. This encodes CASTRDRVSTEAFF.

The J gene is TRBJ2-7, the V gene TRBV6-5, with D possibly being TRBD1 (5 bases). The germline gives CDR1 MNHEY, CDR2 SVGAGI. CDR3 length equals 12 residues. Trimming removed 5 bases from V and 2 bases from J, with 7 bases in between. CDR3 in DNA: TGTGCCAGCAGTAGGGGTCCCTACGAGCAGTACTTC. Protein product: CASSRGPYEQYF.

The genes are TRBV11-1 and TRBJ2-7; D uncertain. This CDR3 is built from 16 residues. Germline loops: CDR1 SGHAT, CDR2 FQDESV (reference sequence). Trimming removed 0 bases from V and 5 bases from J, with 17 bases in between. CDR3 DNA: TGTGCCAGCAGCTTAGCCTCCCTAGGCAGAGACCACGAGCAGTACTTC. It codes for CASSLASLGRDHEQYF. Full variable domain (outside the CDR3, taken from reference TRBV11-1 and TRBJ2-7): EAEVAQSPRYKITEKSQAVAFWCDPISGHATLYWYRQILGQGPELLVQFQDESVVDDSQLPKDRFSAERLKGVDSTLKIQPAELGDSAMYLCASSLASLGRDHEQYFGPGTRLTVT.

This sequence joins TRBV10-3 and TRBJ1-3; no reliable D call. Trimming shortened V by 2 bases and J by 0 bases, and 17 bases separated the two germline ends. The CDR3 covers 18 residues. CDR1 ENHRY and CDR2 SYGVKD come from the germline V gene. CDR3 coding DNA: TGTGCCATCAGTGAGGGCGGACTCAGTGGTTACTCTGGAAACACCATATATTTT. It encodes CAISEGGLSGYSGNTIYF.

This chain uses TRBV14 with TRBJ1-2, with no clear D. Germline V gene lookup returns CDR1 SGHDN and CDR2 FVKESK. The CDR3 extends over 13 amino acids. Trimming took off 4 bases at V and 3 bases at J, with 9 bases between the two ends. The CDR3: CASSPHMDYGYTF. As DNA, the CDR3 is TGTGCCAGCAGCCCCCACATGGACTATGGCTACACCTTC.

This rearrangement joins TRBV18 to TRBJ1-4, with TRBD1 matching over 7 bases. V shed 3 bases, J shed 3 bases, and the junction held 7 bases outside the gene matches. Germline V gives CDR1 KGHSH, CDR2 LQKENI. The CDR3 is made up of 16 amino acids. CDR3 nucleotides: TGTGCCAGCTCACCCATGGTCGGGACAGCTAATGAAAAACTGTTTTTT. It yields the protein CASSPMVGTANEKLFF.

The V call is TRBV27, the J call TRBJ1-2; TRBD1 matches 10 bases. There are 14 residues in the CDR3. J gave up 3 bases and V 6 bases, and 4 bases lay outside the gene matches. From germline, CDR1 is MNHEY and CDR2 SMNVEV (reference sequence). The CDR3 DNA follows: TGTGCCAGCAGGCGGGACAGGGGACACTATGGCTACACCTTC. Protein product: CASRRDRGHYGYTF.

The V call is TRBV19, the J call TRBJ2-7; TRBD1 matches 8 bases. The CDR3 totals 16 residues. J gave up 7 bases and V 2 bases, and 13 bases lay outside the gene matches. Germline V gene data show CDR1 as LNHDA and CDR2 as SQIVND (reference sequence). The CDR3 DNA reads as TGTGCCAGTAGTATAAGGATGGACAGGGCCTTGGGGGAGCAGTACTTC. It encodes CASSIRMDRALGEQYF.

CDR3 residues: CSARTAGYTF. CDR3 nucleotides: TGCAGTGCCAGGACAGCTGGCTACACCTTC. This chain connects TRBV20-1 to TRBJ1-2; D possibly corresponds to TRBD1 (6 bases). V gave up 6 bases and J gave up 7 bases, with 9 bases separating them. The germline V gene has CDR1 DFQATT and CDR2 SNEGSKA (reference sequence). This CDR3 has 10 residues.

CDR3 sequence reads: CASSLAGKQGALRYGYTF. The CDR3 DNA reads TGTGCCAGCAGCTTGGCGGGTAAACAGGGGGCTTTAAGGTATGGCTACACCTTC. The chain has TRBV7-3 and TRBJ1-2; 9 bases are shared with TRBD1. Germline lookup yields CDR1 SGHTA and CDR2 FQGTGA. The CDR3 spans 18 residues. V shed 3 bases and J 5 bases; nucleotides not matched to a gene: 16.

The chain joins TRBV7-8 to TRBJ1-5; D gene unclear. Germline assignment: CDR1 SGHVS and CDR2 FQNEAQ. V lost 1 base to trimming and J lost 4 bases, with 11 bases between them. This CDR3 contains 15 residues. The CDR3 protein is CASSLVGGLNQPQHF. The CDR3 region has the DNA TGTGCCAGCAGCTTAGTAGGAGGGTTGAATCAGCCCCAGCATTTT. Full variable domain (rest looked up from reference TRBV7-8 and TRBJ1-5): GAGVSQSPRYKVAKRGQDVALRCDPISGHVSLFWYQQALGQGPEFLTYFQNEAQLDKSGLPSDRFFAERPEGSVSTLKIQRTQQEDSAVYLCASSLVGGLNQPQHFGDGTRLSIL.